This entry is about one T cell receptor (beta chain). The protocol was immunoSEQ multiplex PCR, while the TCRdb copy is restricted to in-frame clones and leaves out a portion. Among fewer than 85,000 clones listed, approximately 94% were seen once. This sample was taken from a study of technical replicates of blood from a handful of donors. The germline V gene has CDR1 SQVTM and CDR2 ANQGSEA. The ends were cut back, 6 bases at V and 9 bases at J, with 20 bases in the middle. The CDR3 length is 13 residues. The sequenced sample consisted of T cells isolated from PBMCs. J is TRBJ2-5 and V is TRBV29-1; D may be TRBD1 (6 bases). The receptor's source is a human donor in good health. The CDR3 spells CSVPRGSEGAQYF. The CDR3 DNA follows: TGCAGCGTCCCGAGGGGGTCAGAAGGGGCCCAGTACTTC.